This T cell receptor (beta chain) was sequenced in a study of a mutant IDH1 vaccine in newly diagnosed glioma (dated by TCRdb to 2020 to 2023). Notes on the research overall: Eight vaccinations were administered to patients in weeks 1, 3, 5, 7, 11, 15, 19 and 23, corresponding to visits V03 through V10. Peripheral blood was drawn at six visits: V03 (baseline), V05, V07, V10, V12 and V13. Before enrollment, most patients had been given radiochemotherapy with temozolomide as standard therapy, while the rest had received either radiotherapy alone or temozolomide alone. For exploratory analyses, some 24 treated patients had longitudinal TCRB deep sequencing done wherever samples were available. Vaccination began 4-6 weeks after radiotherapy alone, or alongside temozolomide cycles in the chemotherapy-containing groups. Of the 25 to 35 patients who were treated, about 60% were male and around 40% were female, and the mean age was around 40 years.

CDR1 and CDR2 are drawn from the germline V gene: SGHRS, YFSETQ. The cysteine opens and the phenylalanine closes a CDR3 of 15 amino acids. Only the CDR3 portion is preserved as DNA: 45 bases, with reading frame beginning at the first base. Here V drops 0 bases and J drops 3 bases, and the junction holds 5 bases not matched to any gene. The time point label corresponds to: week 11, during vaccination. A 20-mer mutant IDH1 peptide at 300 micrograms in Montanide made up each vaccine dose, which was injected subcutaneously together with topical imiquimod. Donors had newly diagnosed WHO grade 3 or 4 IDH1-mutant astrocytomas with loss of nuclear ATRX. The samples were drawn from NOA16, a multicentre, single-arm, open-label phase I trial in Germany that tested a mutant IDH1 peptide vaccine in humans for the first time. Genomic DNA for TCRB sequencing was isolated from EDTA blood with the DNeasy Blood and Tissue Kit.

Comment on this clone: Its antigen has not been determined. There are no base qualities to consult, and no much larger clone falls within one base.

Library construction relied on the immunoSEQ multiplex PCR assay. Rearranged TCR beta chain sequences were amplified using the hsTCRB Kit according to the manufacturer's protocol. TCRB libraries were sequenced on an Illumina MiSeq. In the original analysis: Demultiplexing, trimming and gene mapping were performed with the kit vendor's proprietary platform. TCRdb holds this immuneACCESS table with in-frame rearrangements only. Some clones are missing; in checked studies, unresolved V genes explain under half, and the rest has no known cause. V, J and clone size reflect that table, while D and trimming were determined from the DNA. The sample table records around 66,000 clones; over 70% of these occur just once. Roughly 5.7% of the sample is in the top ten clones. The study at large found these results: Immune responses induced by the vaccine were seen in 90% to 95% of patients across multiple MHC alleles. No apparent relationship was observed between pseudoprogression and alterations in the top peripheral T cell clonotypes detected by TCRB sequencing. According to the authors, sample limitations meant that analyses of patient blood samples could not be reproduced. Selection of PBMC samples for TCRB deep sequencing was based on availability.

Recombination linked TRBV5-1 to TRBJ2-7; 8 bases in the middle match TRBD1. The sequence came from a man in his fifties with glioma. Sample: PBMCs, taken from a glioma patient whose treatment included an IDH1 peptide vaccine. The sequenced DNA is TGCGCCAGCAGCTTGGAGGCGGGACAGGTCTACGAGCAGTACTTC. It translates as CASSLEAGQVYEQYF.